This TCR beta chain emerged from a study of T cell changes during pregnancy in multiple sclerosis. Produced via immunoSEQ multiplex PCR; TCRdb's table is partial and in-frame only. The sample lists some 28,000 clones, roughly 89% occurring once. This CDR3 comprises 16 residues. Per the germline V gene, CDR1 is KGHSH and CDR2 is LQKENI. The V end was cut by 4 bases, the J end by 0 bases, with 14 bases between. The V gene is TRBV18, the J gene TRBJ2-3; D remains unclear. The source material was CD4+ T cells from peripheral blood mononuclear cells, sampled in the first trimester of pregnancy. The clonotype originates from a female donor in good health, enrolled as a control in a pregnancy study. In DNA, the CDR3 is TGTGCCAGCTCACGAGAGAGCCTCTCCAGCACAGATACGCAGTATTTT. It is translated as CASSRESLSSTDTQYF.